This entry lists 18 T cell receptor beta chains sequenced from one sample in a study of cytomegalovirus exposure and HLA in healthy donors. A multiplex PCR was run with 60 Vbeta primers and 13 Jbeta primers. Profiled with immunoSEQ multiplex PCR; TCRdb holds only in-frame clones, not every one. The sample lists about 160,000 clones, over 80% occurring once. The sequencing sample was made of PBMCs. Receptors originate from a girl aged 5-17 years in good health and CMV-seropositive.

The J gene is TRBJ2-3, the V gene TRBV29-1; a weak D match, TRBD1 (5 bases). This CDR3 is 14 amino acids long. Trimming stripped 0 bases from V and 4 bases from J, with 11 bases between. Germline loops: CDR1 SQVTM, CDR2 ANQGSEA. This CDR3 is CSVEDRDSPDTQYF. Written as DNA, the CDR3 is TGCAGCGTTGAAGACAGGGATAGTCCAGATACGCAGTATTTT.

This rearrangement joins TRBV19 to TRBJ1-5; unclear D gene. CDR1 LNHDA and CDR2 SQIVND come from the germline V gene (reference sequence). V lost 5 bases to trimming and J lost 0 bases, with 20 bases between them. This CDR3 contains 18 residues. DNA for the CDR3: TGTGCCAGTAGTTGGAGGTCGCCGGGCTATAATAGCAATCAGCCCCAGCATTTT. This gives the protein CASSWRSPGYNSNQPQHF.

This clone was found once. The V call is TRBV18, the J call TRBJ1-2, with 7 bases that match TRBD1. The V segment lost 1 base and the J segment 4 bases; nucleotides outside the gene matches: 15. In germline, CDR1 is KGHSH, CDR2 LQKENI. This CDR3 region has 18 residues. CDR3 sequence: CASSPLRTGGPLPYGYTF. DNA of the CDR3: TGTGCCAGCTCACCACTCAGGACAGGAGGACCCCTTCCCTATGGCTACACCTTC. The full variable domain, rest sourced from reference TRBV18 and TRBJ1-2, is NAGVMQNPRHLVRRRGQEARLRCSPMKGHSHVYWYRQLPEEGLKFMVYLQKENIIDESGMPKERFSAEFPKEGPSILRIQQVVRGDSAAYFCASSPLRTGGPLPYGYTFGSGTRLTVV.

The rearrangement uses TRBV13 and TRBJ2-5; tentative D call: TRBD1 (6 bases). The CDR3 is 15 residues long. Germline V gene data show CDR1 as PRHDT and CDR2 as FYEKMQ (reference sequence). Trimming took 4 bases from V and 5 from J, leaving 17 bases between them. The CDR3 is CASSSAARGWETQYF. As DNA, the CDR3 is TGTGCCAGCAGCTCGGCGGCTAGGGGGTGGGAGACCCAGTACTTC.

The V gene is TRBV23-1, the J gene TRBJ1-1; D is unresolved. TRBV23-1 is reported as an ORF; its role is uncertain. Trimming removed 4 bases from V and 1 base from J, with 16 bases in between. The length of the CDR3 is 16 residues. The CDR3 loop reads CASSLNAGFENTEAFF. The CDR3 DNA follows: TGCGCCAGCAGTCTCAACGCCGGGTTTGAGAACACTGAAGCTTTCTTT.

The CDR3 bases are TGTGCCAGATCAGGGTGGGGGGGGATGAGGCAGCCCCAGCATTTT. Its protein is CARSGWGGMRQPQHF. This rearrangement joins TRBV6-5 to TRBJ1-5; D possibly corresponds to TRBD1 (5 bases). V gave up 9 bases and J gave up 7 bases, with 22 bases separating them. Germline V CDR1 and CDR2: MNHEY, SVGAGI. The length of the CDR3 is 15 residues.

A single count supports this clone. The chain uses TRBV7-3 and TRBJ2-7; 7 bases are a match to TRBD1. The CDR3 consists of 13 residues. Germline V lookup: CDR1 SGHTA, CDR2 FQGTGA. V was pared by 5 bases and J by 1 base, with 2 bases of the junction left unmatched. The CDR3 nucleotides are TGTGCCAGCAGCCGGGACAGATCCTACGAGCAGTACTTC. It codes for CASSRDRSYEQYF.

The chain recombines TRBV4-3 with TRBJ1-2; possibly TRBD1 for D (6 bases). CDR1 is LGHNA, CDR2 YSLEER, per germline. The CDR3 has 16 residues. Trimming took 3 bases from V and 8 from J, leaving 22 bases between them. The CDR3 DNA reads as TGCGCCAGCAGCCACCATCCTCCACAGGGAGGGTACGGCTACACCTTC. It codes for CASSHHPPQGGYGYTF.

A single count supports this clone. This chain links TRBV5-1 with TRBJ2-1, with D possibly TRBD2 on 6 matching bases. In germline, CDR1 is SGHRS, CDR2 YFSETQ. This CDR3 is built from 13 residues. The ends were cut back, 3 bases at V and 5 bases at J, with 9 bases in the middle. CDR3 in DNA: TGCGCCAGCAGCTGGGACTCAGACAATGAGCAGTTCTTC. Encoded protein: CASSWDSDNEQFF.

The J gene is TRBJ1-2, the V gene TRBV7-9, with D perhaps matching TRBD1 (5 bases). The CDR3 has 13 residues. CDR1 is SEHNR, CDR2 FQNEAQ, per germline (reference sequence). V shed 6 bases and J shed 6 bases, with 14 bases lying between them. The CDR3 coding sequence is TGTGCCAGCAGATCTACAGGTGGCGATGGCTACACCTTC. Translating it yields CASRSTGGDGYTF.

V and J are TRBV30 and TRBJ1-5, with TRBD1 identical over 10 bases. V gave up 5 bases and J gave up 7 bases; unmatched junction bases: 5. Looked up from germline, CDR1 is GTSNPN and CDR2 is SVGIG (reference sequence). CDR3 length: 13 residues. The CDR3 sequence: CAWADRGNQPQHF. The DNA of the CDR3 is TGTGCCTGGGCGGACAGGGGGAACCAGCCCCAGCATTTT.

A single count supports this clone. J is TRBJ1-3 and V is TRBV19, with D uncertain. This CDR3 spans 15 amino acids. The V gene lost 7 bases and the J gene lost 0 bases, with 13 bases spanning the gap. Germline loops: CDR1 LNHDA, CDR2 SQIVND (reference sequence). CDR3 amino acids: CASMGPQSSGNTIYF. CDR3 DNA: TGTGCCAGTATGGGCCCCCAGAGCTCTGGAAACACCATATATTTT.

This clone was seen just once. V gene TRBV29-1 combines with J gene TRBJ2-3; no firm D call. V lost 5 bases to trimming and J lost 9 bases, with 12 bases between them. The CDR3 is 11 residues long. The germline CDR1 and CDR2 sequences are SQVTM and ANQGSEA. CDR3 residues: CSVRDLTTQYF. As DNA, the CDR3 is TGCAGCGTTCGAGACTTAACCACGCAGTATTTT.

The chain combines TRBV9 with TRBJ2-1; D may be TRBD2 (5 bases). The CDR3 has 17 amino acids. The V and J ends lost 3 bases and 0 bases respectively, with 16 bases between them. Germline V gene lookup returns CDR1 SGDLS and CDR2 YYNGEE. The CDR3 DNA is TGTGCCAGCAGCGAGCCAAGCGGATCGAGCTCCTACAATGAGCAGTTCTTC. This translates into CASSEPSGSSSYNEQFF.

V is TRBV11-2 and J is TRBJ2-7; D is uncertain. Germline loops: CDR1 SGHAT, CDR2 FQNNGV. The V end was cut by 5 bases, the J end by 4 bases, with 12 bases between. The CDR3 length is 13 residues. Written as DNA, the CDR3 is TGTGCCAGCAGCCCCATTACATCGTACGAGCAGTACTTC. It encodes CASSPITSYEQYF.

The V and J genes are TRBV19 and TRBJ1-2; tentatively, D is TRBD1 (6 bases). There are 13 residues in the CDR3. Trimming stripped 8 bases from V and 2 bases from J, with 12 bases between. CDR1 is LNHDA and CDR2 is SQIVND in the germline V gene (reference sequence). The CDR3 sequence is CASQGGNNYGYTF. CDR3 DNA: TGTGCCAGTCAAGGGGGAAACAACTATGGCTACACCTTC.

This clone was seen once. The CDR3: CASSATQIASGNTIYF. For the CDR3, the DNA is TGTGCCAGCAGCGCCACACAGATTGCCTCTGGAAACACCATATATTTT. The rearrangement links TRBV5-4 to TRBJ1-3; no reliable D call. The CDR3 contains 16 residues. Trimming pared 4 bases from V and 0 bases from J, leaving 14 bases between. CDR1 and CDR2 from the germline V gene are SGHNT and YYREEE (reference sequence).

The chain employs TRBV18 and TRBJ2-3, with 9 positions matching TRBD2. The V gene end was trimmed by 6 bases and the J gene end by 6 bases; junction bases not matched to a gene: 16. This CDR3 has 17 amino acids. Germline lookup yields CDR1 KGHSH and CDR2 LQKENI. The CDR3 protein is CASSPTERAGGGDTQYF. The CDR3 DNA sequence: TGTGCCAGCTCTCCGACAGAGCGAGCGGGAGGAGGGGATACGCAGTATTTT.